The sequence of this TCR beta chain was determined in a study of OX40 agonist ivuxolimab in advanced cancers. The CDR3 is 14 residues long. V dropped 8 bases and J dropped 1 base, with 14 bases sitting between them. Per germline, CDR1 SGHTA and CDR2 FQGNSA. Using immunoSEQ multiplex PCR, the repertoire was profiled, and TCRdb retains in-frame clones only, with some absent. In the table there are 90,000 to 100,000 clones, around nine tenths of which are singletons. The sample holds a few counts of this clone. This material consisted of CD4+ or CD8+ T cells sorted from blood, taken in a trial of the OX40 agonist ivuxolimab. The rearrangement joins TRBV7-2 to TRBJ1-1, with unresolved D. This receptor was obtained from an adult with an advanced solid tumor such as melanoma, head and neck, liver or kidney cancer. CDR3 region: CASSLLRGNTEAFF. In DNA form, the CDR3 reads TGTGCCAGCTCCCTTTTGCGCGGGAACACTGAAGCTTTCTTT. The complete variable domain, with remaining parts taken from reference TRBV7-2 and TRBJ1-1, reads GAGVSQSPSNKVTEKGKDVELRCDPISGHTALYWYRQSLGQGLEFLIYFQGNSAPDKSGLPSDRFSAERTGGSVSTLTIQRTQQEDSAVYLCASSLLRGNTEAFFGQGTRLTVV.